The source of this TCR beta chain is a study of CD8 T cells in Susac syndrome. Random hexamers were used to reverse transcribe the RNA input (roughly 0.5 to 1 ug). TCRdb re-called the immunoSEQ multiplex PCR reads through MiXCR, storing one row per CDR3 protein. The table lists 150,000 to 200,000 distinct CDR3 sequences, more than 90% of them singletons. Germline values: CDR1 DFQATT, CDR2 SNEGSKA (reference sequence). V was clipped by 0 bases and J by 4 bases, with 9 bases between them. The CDR3 sequence is 13 residues long. The receptor's source is a human donor with multiple sclerosis. The rearrangement links TRBV20-1 to TRBJ1-2; no reliable D call. The sample taken for sequencing was CD4+ T cells from PBMCs. DNA for the CDR3: TGCAGTGCTAGAGATGGCCGAATCTATGGCTACACCTTC. Translation gives CSARDGRIYGYTF.